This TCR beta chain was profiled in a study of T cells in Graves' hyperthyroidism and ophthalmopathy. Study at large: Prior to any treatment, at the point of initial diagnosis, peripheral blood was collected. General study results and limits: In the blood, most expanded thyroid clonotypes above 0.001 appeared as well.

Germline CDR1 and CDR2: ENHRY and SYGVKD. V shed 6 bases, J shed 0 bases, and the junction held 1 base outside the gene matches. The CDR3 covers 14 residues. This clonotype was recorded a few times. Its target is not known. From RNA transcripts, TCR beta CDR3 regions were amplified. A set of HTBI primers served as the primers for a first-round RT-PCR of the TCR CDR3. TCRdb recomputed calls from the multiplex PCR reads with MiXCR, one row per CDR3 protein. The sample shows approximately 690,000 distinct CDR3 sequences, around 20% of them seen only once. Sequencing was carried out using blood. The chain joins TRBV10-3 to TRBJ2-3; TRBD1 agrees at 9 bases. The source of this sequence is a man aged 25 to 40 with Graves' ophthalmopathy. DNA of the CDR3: TGTGCCATCAGGGACAGGGGCAGCACAGATACGCAGTATTTT. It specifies CAIRDRGSTDTQYF.